Presented here are 7 T cell receptor beta chains from one specimen sequenced in a study of Graves' ophthalmopathy and Graves' hyperthyroidism. The TCR beta CDR3 regions underwent amplification from RNA transcripts. Second-round multiplex PCR followed a first-round RT-PCR using HTBI primers. TCRdb itself ran the multiplex PCR reads through MiXCR, one entry per CDR3 protein. The repertoire holds over a million distinct CDR3 sequences, with about 35% as singletons. The sequenced material came from peripheral blood or thyroid tissue (not recorded which). These receptor sequences come from an adult man with Graves' hyperthyroidism.

The chain combines TRBV7-2 with TRBJ2-7; D may match TRBD1 or TRBD2 (5 bases each). The germline CDR1 and CDR2 sequences are SGHTA and FQGNSA. CDR3 size: 20 residues. Trimming shortened V by 0 bases and J by 6 bases, and 30 bases separated the two germline ends. The DNA of the CDR3 is TGTGCCAGCAGCTTAGCGCCGGCCCAAGGGAGTGGCTGGGGGACCGGCGAGCAGTACTTC. Its protein is CASSLAPAQGSGWGTGEQYF.

This clonotype came up many times. The V gene is TRBV9, the J gene TRBJ1-2, with a possible D match to TRBD1 (6 bases). From germline, CDR1 is SGDLS and CDR2 YYNGEE. There are 14 residues in the CDR3. V lost 0 bases and J lost 2, with 8 bases in between. The CDR3: CASSVEGGNYGYTF. DNA of the CDR3: TGTGCCAGCAGCGTAGAAGGGGGGAACTATGGCTACACCTTC.

This clonotype occurred many times. The chain combines TRBV4-3 with TRBJ1-3; no firm D call. Germline-derived CDR1 and CDR2 are LGHNA and YSLEER. The CDR3 spans 13 residues. V was cut by 4 bases and J by 4 bases, with 8 bases left in between. The CDR3 nucleotides read TGCGCCAGCAGCCTCCGTACAGGAAACACCATATATTTT. Protein: CASSLRTGNTIYF.

This clonotype occurred a few times. This sequence joins TRBV7-2 and TRBJ1-5; no firm D call. The CDR3 is made up of 15 amino acids. Germline assignment: CDR1 SGHTA and CDR2 FQGNSA. The V and J ends lost 6 bases and 4 bases respectively, with 16 bases between them. Here the CDR3 reads CASSLSVGTNQPQHF. CDR3 sequence (DNA): TGTGCCAGCAGTTTATCCGTCGGAACTAATCAGCCCCAGCATTTT.

Points on this clonotype: Here the CDR3 omits its conserved ending phenylalanine or tryptophan, so a read error is the likely source. CDR3 loop: CASSRTSGSIHEQYL. The CDR3 DNA is TGTGCCAGCAGTCGGACTAGCGGGAGTATCCACGAGCAGTACCTC. The chain joins TRBV27 to TRBJ2-7; 13 nucleotides agree with TRBD2. The CDR3 has 15 residues. Trimming cost V 5 bases and J 5 bases; bases outside gene matches: 6. Germline V gene lookup returns CDR1 MNHEY and CDR2 SMNVEV (reference sequence).

Many counts were recorded for this clonotype. V usage is TRBV19 and J usage is TRBJ2-7, with D unresolved. The CDR3 covers 13 residues. Trimming shortened V by 3 bases and J by 4 bases, and 10 bases separated the two germline ends. Germline CDR1 is LNHDA and CDR2 is SQIVND (reference sequence). For the CDR3, the DNA is TGTGCCAGTAGTATTGGGCCAGCTTACGAGCAGTACTTC. Translation gives CASSIGPAYEQYF.

This clonotype was detected ten times or more. The rearrangement uses TRBV2 and TRBJ1-2, with 7 bases fitting TRBD1. CDR1 SNHLY and CDR2 FYNNEI come from the germline V gene. This CDR3 has 11 amino acids. The V segment lost 9 bases and the J segment 4 bases; nucleotides outside the gene matches: 2. The CDR3 DNA reads as TGTGCCAGGGGACAGATCTATGGCTACACCTTC. This encodes CARGQIYGYTF.